This T cell receptor (beta chain) was sequenced for a study of T cell changes during pregnancy in multiple sclerosis. Germline V gives CDR1 MNHEY, CDR2 SMNVEV (reference sequence). The germline V and J ends were trimmed by 3 bases and 0 bases, with 9 bases remaining between them. The CDR3 is 16 amino acids. The repertoire was sequenced with immunoSEQ multiplex PCR; TCRdb's copy has only in-frame clones and lacks some. The sample lists 100,000 or so clones; about 90% were seen once. The clonotype comes from a female donor with multiple sclerosis, enrolled in a pregnancy study. This specimen consisted of peripheral blood, obtained in the second trimester of pregnancy. The chain links TRBV27 to TRBJ2-6; D is unclear. CDR3 DNA sequence: TGTGCCAGCAGTTTCAACAGCCTCTCTGGGGCCAACGTCCTGACTTTC. This encodes CASSFNSLSGANVLTF.